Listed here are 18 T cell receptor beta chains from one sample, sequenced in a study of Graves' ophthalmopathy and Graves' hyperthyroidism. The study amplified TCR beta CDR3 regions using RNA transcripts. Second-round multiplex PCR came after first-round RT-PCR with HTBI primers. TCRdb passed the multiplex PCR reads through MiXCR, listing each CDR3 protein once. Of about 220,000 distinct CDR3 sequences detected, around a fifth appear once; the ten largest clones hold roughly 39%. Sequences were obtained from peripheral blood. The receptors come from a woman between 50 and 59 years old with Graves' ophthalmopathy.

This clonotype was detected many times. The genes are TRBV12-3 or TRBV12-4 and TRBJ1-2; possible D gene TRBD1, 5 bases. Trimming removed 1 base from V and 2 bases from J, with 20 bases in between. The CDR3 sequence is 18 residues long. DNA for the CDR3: TGTGCCAGCAGTTTAGATAGTAGGGACCGGCAGTCCAACTATGGCTACACCTTC. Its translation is CASSLDSRDRQSNYGYTF.

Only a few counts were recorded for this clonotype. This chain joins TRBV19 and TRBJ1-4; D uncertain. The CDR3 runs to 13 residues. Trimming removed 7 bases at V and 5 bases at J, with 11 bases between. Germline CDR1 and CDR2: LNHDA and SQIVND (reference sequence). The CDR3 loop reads CASNLGRNEKLFF. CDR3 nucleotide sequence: TGTGCCAGTAATCTTGGAAGAAATGAAAAACTGTTTTTT.

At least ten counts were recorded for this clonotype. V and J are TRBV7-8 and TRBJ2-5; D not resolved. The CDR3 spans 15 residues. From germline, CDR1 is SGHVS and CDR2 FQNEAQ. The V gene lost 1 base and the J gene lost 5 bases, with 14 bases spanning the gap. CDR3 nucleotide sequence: TGTGCCAGCAGCTTAGGAAAAACAGAAGGCGAGACCCAGTACTTC. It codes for CASSLGKTEGETQYF.

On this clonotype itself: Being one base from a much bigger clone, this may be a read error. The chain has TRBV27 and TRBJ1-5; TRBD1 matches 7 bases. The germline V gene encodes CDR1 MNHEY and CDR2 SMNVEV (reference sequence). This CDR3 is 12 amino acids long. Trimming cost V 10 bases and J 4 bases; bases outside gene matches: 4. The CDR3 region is CATGQANQPQHF. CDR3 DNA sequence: TGTGCCACCGGACAGGCTAATCAGCCCCAGCATTTT.

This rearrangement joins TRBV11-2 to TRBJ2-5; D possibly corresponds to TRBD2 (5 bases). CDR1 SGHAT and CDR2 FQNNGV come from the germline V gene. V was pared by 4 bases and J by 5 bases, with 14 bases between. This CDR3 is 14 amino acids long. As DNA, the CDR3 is TGTGCCAGCAGCTCCGCTCGGGGATGGGAGACCCAGTACTTC. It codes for CASSSARGWETQYF.

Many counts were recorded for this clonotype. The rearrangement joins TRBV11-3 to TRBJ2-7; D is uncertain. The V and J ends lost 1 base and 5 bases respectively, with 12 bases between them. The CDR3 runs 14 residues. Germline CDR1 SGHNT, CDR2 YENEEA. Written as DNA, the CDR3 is TGTGCCAGCAGCTTAGGTAGGGCGAGCGACGAGCAGTACTTC. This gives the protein CASSLGRASDEQYF.

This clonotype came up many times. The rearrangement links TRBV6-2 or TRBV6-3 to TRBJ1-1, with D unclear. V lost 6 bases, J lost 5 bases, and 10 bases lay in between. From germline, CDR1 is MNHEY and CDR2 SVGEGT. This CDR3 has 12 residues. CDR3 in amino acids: CASSRVRTEAFF. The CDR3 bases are TGTGCCAGCAGCCGAGTTCGGACTGAAGCTTTCTTT.

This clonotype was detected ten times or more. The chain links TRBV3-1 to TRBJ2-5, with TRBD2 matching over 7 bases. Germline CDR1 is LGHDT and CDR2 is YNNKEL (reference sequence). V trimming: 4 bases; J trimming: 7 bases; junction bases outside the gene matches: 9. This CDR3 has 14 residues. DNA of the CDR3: TGTGCCAGCAGCCCCCTAGCGGTTCTAGGGACCCAGTACTTC. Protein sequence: CASSPLAVLGTQYF.

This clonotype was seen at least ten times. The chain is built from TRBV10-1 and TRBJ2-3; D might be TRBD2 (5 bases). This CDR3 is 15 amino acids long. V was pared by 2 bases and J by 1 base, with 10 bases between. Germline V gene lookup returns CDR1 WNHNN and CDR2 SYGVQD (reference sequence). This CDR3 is CASSEGISGTDTQYF. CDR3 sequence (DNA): TGCGCCAGCAGTGAGGGGATTAGCGGCACAGATACGCAGTATTTT.

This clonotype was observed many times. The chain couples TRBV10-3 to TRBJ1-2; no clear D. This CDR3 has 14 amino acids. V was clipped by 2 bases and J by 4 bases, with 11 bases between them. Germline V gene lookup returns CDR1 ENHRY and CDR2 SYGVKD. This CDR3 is CAISEPTRTYGYTF. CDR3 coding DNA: TGTGCCATCAGTGAGCCGACCCGGACCTATGGCTACACCTTC.

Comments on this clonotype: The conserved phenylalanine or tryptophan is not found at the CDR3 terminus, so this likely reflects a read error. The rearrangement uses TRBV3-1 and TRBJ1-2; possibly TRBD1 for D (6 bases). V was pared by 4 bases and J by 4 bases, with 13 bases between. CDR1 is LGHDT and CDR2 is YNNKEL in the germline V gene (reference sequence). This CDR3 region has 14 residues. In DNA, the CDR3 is TGTGCCAGCAGCCCGGGACACCTAATCTATGGCTACACCGTC. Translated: CASSPGHLIYGYTV.

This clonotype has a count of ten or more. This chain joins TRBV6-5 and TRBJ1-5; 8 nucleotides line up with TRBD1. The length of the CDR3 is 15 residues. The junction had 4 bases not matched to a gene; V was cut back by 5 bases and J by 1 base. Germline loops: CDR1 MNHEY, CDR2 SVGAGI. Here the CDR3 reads CASSMTGDSNQPQHF. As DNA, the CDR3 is TGTGCCAGCAGTATGACAGGGGACAGCAATCAGCCCCAGCATTTT.

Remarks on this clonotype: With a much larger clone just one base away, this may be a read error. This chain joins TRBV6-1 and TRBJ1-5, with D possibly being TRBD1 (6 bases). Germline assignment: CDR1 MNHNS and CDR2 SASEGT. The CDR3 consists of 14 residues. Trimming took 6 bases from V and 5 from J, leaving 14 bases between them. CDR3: CASSPTGPDQPQHF. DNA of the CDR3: TGTGCCAGCAGCCCAACAGGGCCCGATCAGCCCCAGCATTTT.

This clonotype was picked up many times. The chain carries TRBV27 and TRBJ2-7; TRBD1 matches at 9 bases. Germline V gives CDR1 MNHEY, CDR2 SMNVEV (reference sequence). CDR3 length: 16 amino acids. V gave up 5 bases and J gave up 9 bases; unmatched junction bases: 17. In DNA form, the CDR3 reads TGTGCCAGCAGTGGGAGGGCAACAGGGGGCGATTTTGTGCAGTACTTC. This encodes CASSGRATGGDFVQYF.

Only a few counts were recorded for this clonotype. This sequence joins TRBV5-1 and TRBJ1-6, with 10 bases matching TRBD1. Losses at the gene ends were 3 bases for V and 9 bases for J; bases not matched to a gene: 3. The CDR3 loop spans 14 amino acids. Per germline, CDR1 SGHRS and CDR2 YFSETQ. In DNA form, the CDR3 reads TGCGCCAGCAGCTGGGGACAGGGGTTTTCACCCCTCCACTTT. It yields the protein CASSWGQGFSPLHF.

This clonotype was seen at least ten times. The CDR3 reads CAISESASGNTIYF. CDR3 bases: TGTGCCATCAGTGAGTCAGCCAGCGGAAACACCATATATTTT. This rearrangement joins TRBV10-3 to TRBJ1-3, with D unresolved. Germline CDR1 reads ENHRY; CDR2 reads SYGVKD. This CDR3 is 14 amino acids long. V was shortened by 0 bases and J by 4 bases, with 7 bases between the two germline ends.

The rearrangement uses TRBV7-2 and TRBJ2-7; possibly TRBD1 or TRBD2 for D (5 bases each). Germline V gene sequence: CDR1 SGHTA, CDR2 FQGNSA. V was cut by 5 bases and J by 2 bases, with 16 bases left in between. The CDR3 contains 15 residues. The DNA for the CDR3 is TGTGCCAGCAGCGTAAGAGGGGCCTCAGCCTACGAGCAGTACTTC. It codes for CASSVRGASAYEQYF.

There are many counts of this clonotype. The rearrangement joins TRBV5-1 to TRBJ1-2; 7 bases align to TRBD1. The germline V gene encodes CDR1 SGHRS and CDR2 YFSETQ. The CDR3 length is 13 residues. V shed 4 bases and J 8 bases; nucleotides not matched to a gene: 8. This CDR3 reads CASSAGQVGGYTF. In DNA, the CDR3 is TGCGCCAGCAGCGCCGGACAGGTCGGAGGCTACACCTTC.